The 2 T cell receptor beta chains in this list originate from one sample, sequenced in a study of blood T cell repertoires in COVID-19. Some clones are missing from TCRdb's copy, which holds only in-frame ones; the method was immunoSEQ multiplex PCR. The table includes fewer than 300,000 clones, 75% to 90% detected once. Sequenced material: peripheral blood. The receptors derive from a man between 25 and 39 years old with acute or convalescent COVID-19.

The rearrangement uses TRBV20-1 and TRBJ1-4, with D possibly TRBD1 on 5 matching bases. Germline-derived CDR1 and CDR2 are DFQATT and SNEGSKA (reference sequence). This CDR3 has 16 residues. V lost 3 bases and J 4 bases, leaving 18 bases between the germline ends. The CDR3 is CSASQILAGFNEKLFF. As DNA, the CDR3 is TGCAGTGCTAGTCAAATTCTCGCAGGGTTTAATGAAAAACTGTTTTTT.

V usage is TRBV28 and J usage is TRBJ1-4, with D tentatively TRBD1 (5 bases). Germline CDR1 is MDHEN and CDR2 is SYDVKM. CDR3 length: 15 residues. V gave up 2 bases and J gave up 7 bases, with 14 bases separating them. DNA of the CDR3: TGTGCCAGCAGTTTAGCCGGAGGGAGGGGTGAAAAACTGTTTTTT. Its protein is CASSLAGGRGEKLFF.